Listed below are T cell receptor beta chains from one sample, sequenced in a study of T cells in Graves' hyperthyroidism and ophthalmopathy. MiXCR, run by TCRdb on the multiplex PCR reads, gives a single entry per CDR3 protein. The sample consists of roughly 500,000 distinct CDR3 sequences, approximately 16% of them appearing once. Sequencing used blood. These receptors were taken from a woman aged 30 to 39 with Graves' ophthalmopathy. CDR3s include the opening cysteine and the closing phenylalanine or tryptophan. The D gene is left open where the match is weak. Clone size is shown for a subset of rows, as once, few, many or a class of expanded clone.

j_gene | d_gene | v_gene | abundance | CDR3aa | CDR3nt
TRBJ2-1 | TRBD2 | TRBV5-1 | many | CASSRDYSYNEQFF | TGCGCCAGCAGCCGGGACTACTCCTACAATGAGCAGTTCTTC
TRBJ2-1 | TRBD2 | TRBV6-2/TRBV6-3 | many | CASRPRGGSGRVHEQFF | TGTGCCAGCAGGCCCCGGGGGGGTAGCGGGAGAGTTCATGAGCAGTTCTTC
TRBJ2-7 | TRBD1 | TRBV5-1 | many | CASSVDRGAYEQYF | TGCGCCAGCAGCGTAGACAGGGGAGCCTACGAGCAGTACTTC
TRBJ2-1 | - | TRBV20-1 | many | CSARVWTTNSYNEQFF | TGCAGTGCTAGGGTGTGGACAACAAACTCCTACAATGAGCAGTTCTTC
TRBJ2-7 | - | TRBV18 | - | CVSSPLYEQYF | TGTGTCAGCTCACCACTGTACGAGCAGTACTTC
TRBJ2-7 | - | TRBV28 | many | CASSLLMSGAYEQYF | TGTGCCAGCAGTTTACTGATGAGCGGAGCCTACGAGCAGTACTTC
TRBJ2-7 | TRBD1 | TRBV5-1 | many | CASSWGTGGSYEQYF | TGCGCCAGCAGCTGGGGGACAGGGGGCTCCTACGAGCAGTACTTC
TRBJ2-5 | - | TRBV20-1 | - | CSPRGGAWETQYF | TGCAGTCCTCGGGGTGGGGCCTGGGAGACCCAGTACTTC
TRBJ1-5 | - | TRBV28 | many | CASLRRNNQPQHF | TGTGCCAGCCTTCGACGGAACAATCAGCCCCAGCATTTT
TRBJ1-2 | TRBD1 | TRBV4-3 | - | CASSQGGTGGYGYTF | TGCGCCAGCAGCCAAGGCGGGACAGGGGGCTATGGCTACACCTTC
TRBJ1-2 | - | TRBV5-6 | many | CASSLAGSGRNGYTF | TGTGCCAGCAGCTTGGCAGGGTCAGGGCGGAATGGCTACACCTTC
TRBJ1-3 | - | TRBV12-3/TRBV12-4 | - | CASRQSSGNTIYF | TGTGCCAGCCGACAGAGCTCGGGGAACACCATATATTTT
TRBJ1-1 | - | TRBV30 | many | CAWSVLSQGLTEAFF | TGTGCCTGGAGTGTACTATCGCAGGGACTCACTGAAGCTTTCTTT
TRBJ2-7 | TRBD2 | TRBV7-9 | - | CASSLTTELTSDTYYEQYF | TGTGCCAGCAGCTTAACGACAGAGCTTACTAGCGACACGTACTACGAGCAGTACTTC
TRBJ2-1 | - | TRBV28 | - | CASSSGGHSYNEQFF | TGTGCCAGCAGTTCAGGGGGGCACTCCTACAATGAGCAGTTCTTC
TRBJ2-1 | TRBD2 | TRBV6-1 | - | CASSGTSGRSSYNEQFF | TGTGCCAGCAGTGGGACTAGCGGAAGAAGCTCCTACAATGAGCAGTTCTTC
TRBJ2-1 | TRBD2 | TRBV29-1 | - | CSVRTSGGREQFF | TGCAGCGTTAGGACTAGCGGAGGCAGGGAACAGTTCTTC
TRBJ1-5 | TRBD1 | TRBV7-9 | - | CASSGDSYSNQPQHF | TGTGCCAGCAGCGGGGACAGTTATAGCAATCAGCCCCAGCATTTT
TRBJ2-6 | - | TRBV27 | few | CASTTLDSETGANVLTF | TGTGCCAGCACCACCCTGGACTCGGAAACTGGGGCCAACGTCCTGACTTTC
TRBJ2-7 | TRBD1 | TRBV9 | many | CASSVGGQGAYEQYF | TGTGCCAGCAGCGTAGGCGGACAGGGAGCCTACGAGCAGTACTTC
TRBJ1-4 | - | TRBV20-1 | - | CSARETGLHEKLFF | TGCAGTGCTAGAGAGACCGGACTTCATGAAAAACTGTTTTTT
TRBJ2-5 | TRBD2 | TRBV20-1 | - | CSAFGLAGETQYF | TGCAGTGCTTTTGGACTAGCTGGGGAGACCCAGTACTTC
TRBJ2-1 | - | TRBV10-3 | few | CAISRDSSSYNEQFF | TGTGCCATCAGCCGGGACTCTAGCTCCTACAATGAGCAGTTCTTC
TRBJ2-7 | - | TRBV13 | - | CTSSPEGATSSEQYF | TGTACCAGCAGCCCTGAGGGGGCTACTAGCTCCGAGCAGTACTTC
TRBJ2-7 | - | TRBV18 | many | CASSPGGRSSYEQYF | TGTGCCAGCTCACCCGGCGGCAGGAGCTCCTACGAGCAGTACTTC
TRBJ2-3 | - | TRBV5-4 | - | CASSLAAGADADTQYF | TGTGCCAGCAGCTTGGCCGCAGGGGCGGACGCAGATACGCAGTATTTT
TRBJ2-2 | - | TRBV28 | - | CASSLLYTGELFF | TGTGCCAGCAGTTTGTTGTACACCGGGGAGCTGTTTTTT
TRBJ2-7 | TRBD1 | TRBV2 | many | CASRRTGFGTEQYF | TGTGCCAGCAGACGGACAGGGTTTGGGACCGAGCAGTACTTC
TRBJ2-1 | TRBD2 | TRBV6-1 | few | CASSSPRGHTSGRYNEQFF | TGTGCCAGCAGTTCCCCCCGTGGGCATACTAGCGGGAGGTACAATGAGCAGTTCTTC
TRBJ1-2 | - | TRBV29-1 | few | CSAAPGGDGYTF | TGCAGCGCTGCCCCGGGAGGGGATGGCTACACCTTC
TRBJ2-3 | - | TRBV29-1 | - | CSVERGPAPTDTQYF | TGCAGCGTTGAAAGGGGCCCGGCCCCCACAGATACGCAGTATTTT
TRBJ2-5 | - | TRBV7-9 | many | CASSVLEAIGTQYF | TGTGCCAGCAGCGTACTGGAGGCAATCGGGACCCAGTACTTC
TRBJ2-7 | - | TRBV14 | many | CASSQSGAHYEQYF | TGTGCCAGCAGCCAATCAGGGGCCCACTACGAGCAGTACTTC
TRBJ1-5 | - | TRBV28 | - | CASSLGPGEQPQHF | TGTGCCAGCAGTTTGGGCCCGGGGGAACAGCCCCAGCATTTT
TRBJ2-2 | TRBD1 | TRBV5-6 | many | CASSLGQGKISGELFF | TGTGCCAGCAGCTTGGGACAGGGGAAAATTTCCGGGGAGCTGTTTTTT
TRBJ2-1 | - | TRBV19 | once | CASSIVGGREQFF | TGTGCCAGTAGTATAGTGGGGGGCAGGGAGCAGTTCTTC
TRBJ1-4 | - | TRBV15 | - | CATRREAGVNEKLFF | TGTGCCACCAGGCGGGAGGCAGGGGTAAATGAAAAACTGTTTTTT
TRBJ2-2 | - | TRBV29-1 | few | CSRGPNTGELLF | TGCTCCCGGGGCCCGAACACCGGGGAGCTGCTTTTT
TRBJ2-7 | TRBD2 | TRBV7-2 | many | CASSLGASGSYSYEQYF | TGTGCCAGCAGCTTAGGGGCTAGCGGGAGTTACTCCTACGAGCAGTACTTC
TRBJ2-3 | TRBD2 | TRBV5-6 | few | CASSSRLAGRDTQYF | TGTGCCAGCAGCTCCCGACTAGCGGGGAGAGATACGCAGTATTTT
TRBJ2-5 | - | TRBV11-2 | few | CASSSSIRETQCF | TGTGCCAGCAGCTCTTCGATTCGGGAGACCCAGTGCTTC
TRBJ2-7 | TRBD1 | TRBV7-9 | medium-sized | CASSSWDSQGYEQYF | TGTGCCAGCAGCTCCTGGGACAGTCAAGGGTACGAGCAGTACTTC
TRBJ1-2 | TRBD1 | TRBV28 | many | CASSPPTGYYGYTF | TGTGCCAGCAGTCCCCCGACAGGGTACTATGGCTACACCTTC
TRBJ2-1 | - | TRBV12-3/TRBV12-4 | few | CASSFHGPNEQLF | TGTGCCAGCAGTTTCCACGGACCCAATGAGCAGCTCTTC
TRBJ1-3 | - | TRBV13 | - | CASSGVNGNTIYF | TGTGCCAGCAGCGGGGTGAATGGAAACACCATATATTTT
TRBJ2-7 | - | TRBV5-5 | many | CASSRVEYEQYF | TGTGCCAGCAGCAGGGTAGAGTACGAGCAGTACTTC